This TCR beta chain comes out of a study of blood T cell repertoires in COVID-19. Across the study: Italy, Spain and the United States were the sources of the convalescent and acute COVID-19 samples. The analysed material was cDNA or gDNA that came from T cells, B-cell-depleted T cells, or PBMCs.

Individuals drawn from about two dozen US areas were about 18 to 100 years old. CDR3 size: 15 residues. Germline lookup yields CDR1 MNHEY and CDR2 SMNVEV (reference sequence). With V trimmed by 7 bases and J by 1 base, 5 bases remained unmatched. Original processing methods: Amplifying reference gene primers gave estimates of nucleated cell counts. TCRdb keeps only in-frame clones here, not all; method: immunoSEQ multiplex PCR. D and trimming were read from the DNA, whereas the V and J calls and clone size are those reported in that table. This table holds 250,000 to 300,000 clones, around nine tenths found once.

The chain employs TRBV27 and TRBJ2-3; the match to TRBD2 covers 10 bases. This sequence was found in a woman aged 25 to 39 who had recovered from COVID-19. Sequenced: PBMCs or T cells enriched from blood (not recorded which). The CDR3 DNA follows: TGTGCCAGCACCTGGGGGACTAGCGGCACAGATACGCAGTATTTT. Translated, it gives CASTWGTSGTDTQYF.